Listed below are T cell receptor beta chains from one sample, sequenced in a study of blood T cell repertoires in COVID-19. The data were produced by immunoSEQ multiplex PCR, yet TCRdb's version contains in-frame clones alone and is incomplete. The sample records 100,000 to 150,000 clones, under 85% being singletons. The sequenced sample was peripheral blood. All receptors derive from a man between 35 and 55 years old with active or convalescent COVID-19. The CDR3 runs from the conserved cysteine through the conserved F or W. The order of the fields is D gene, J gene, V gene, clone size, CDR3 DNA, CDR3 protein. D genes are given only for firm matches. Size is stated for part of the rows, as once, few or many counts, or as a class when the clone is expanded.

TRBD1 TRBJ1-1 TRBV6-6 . TGTGCCAGCACCAACAACAGAAACAGGGGGGAAGCTTTCTTT CASTNNRNRGEAFF
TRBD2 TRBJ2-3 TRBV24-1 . TGTGCCACCAGTGCCCCCGAGCGGGGAGACACAGATACGCAGTATTTT CATSAPERGDTDTQYF
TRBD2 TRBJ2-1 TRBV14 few TGTGCCAGCAGCCAAGGATCTTTTCGGCTAGCGGGGGGGTATGAGCAGTTCTTC CASSQGSFRLAGGYEQFF
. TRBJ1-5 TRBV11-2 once TGTGCCAGCAGCCCGTCGGTACGGCAGCCCCAGCATTTT CASSPSVRQPQHF
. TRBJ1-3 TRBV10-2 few TGCGCCAGCAGTGAGTCTGTGCGCTCTGGAAACACCATATATTTT CASSESVRSGNTIYF
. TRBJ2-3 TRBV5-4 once TGTGCCAGCAGAACCGGGACTGACACAGATACGCAGTATTTT CASRTGTDTDTQYF
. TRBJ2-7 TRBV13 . TGTGCCAGCAGCTTAGGGCAGGGCTACGAGCAGTACTTC CASSLGQGYEQYF
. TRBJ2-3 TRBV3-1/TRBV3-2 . TGTGCCAGCAGCCCCGGCGGTACAGATACGCAGTATTTT CASSPGGTDTQYF
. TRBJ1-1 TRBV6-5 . TGTGCCAGCAGCCCCCATGGGCCATTGAACACTGAAGCTTTCTTT CASSPHGPLNTEAFF
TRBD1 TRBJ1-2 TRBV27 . TGTGCCAGCAGTTCGACAGGGAACTATGGCTACACCTTC CASSSTGNYGYTF
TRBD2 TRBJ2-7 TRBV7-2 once TGTGCCAGCAGCTCGGGACTAGCGGCCTCATACGAGCAGTACTTC CASSSGLAASYEQYF
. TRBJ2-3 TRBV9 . TGTGCCAGCAGCGTAAGAGGACTCGAACGGACAGATACGCAGTATTTT CASSVRGLERTDTQYF
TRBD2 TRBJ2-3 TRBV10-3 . TGTGCCATCAGTGAAGGTCGAGCGGGGGGTTCAGATACGCAGTATTTT CAISEGRAGGSDTQYF
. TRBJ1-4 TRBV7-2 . TGTGCCAGCAGCTCCAACCAGCGCCTTCTAAATGAAAAACTGTTTTTT CASSSNQRLLNEKLFF
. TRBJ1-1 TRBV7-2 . TGTGCCAGCTTGGAAACAGGGACCTACACTGAAGCTTTCTTT CASLETGTYTEAFF
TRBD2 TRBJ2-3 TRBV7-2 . TGTGCCAGCAGCCTGGGACTAGCGGGGGGGTCAGATACGCAGTATTTT CASSLGLAGGSDTQYF
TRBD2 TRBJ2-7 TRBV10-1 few TGCGCCAGCAGTGTTCCCCATCCCCGACTAGCGGACTACGAGCAGTACTTC CASSVPHPRLADYEQYF
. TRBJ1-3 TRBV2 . TGTGCCAGCAGTGCCTCGGGACTCTCTGGAAACACCATATATTTT CASSASGLSGNTIYF
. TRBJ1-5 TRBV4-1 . TGCGCCAGCAGCCAAGATTACCGGGTCCAGCCCCAGCATTTT CASSQDYRVQPQHF
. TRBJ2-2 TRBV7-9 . TGTGCCAGCAGCTTAGTGTCCAGCACCGGGGAGCTGTTTTTT CASSLVSSTGELFF
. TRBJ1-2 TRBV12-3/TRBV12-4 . TGTGCCAGCAGTTTGACAGCCTATGGCTACACCTTC CASSLTAYGYTF
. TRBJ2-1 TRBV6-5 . TGTGCCAGCAGGGACTGGACCTACAATGAGCAGTTCTTC CASRDWTYNEQFF
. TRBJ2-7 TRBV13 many TGTGCCAGCAGCTCCGGCAGGGGCTACGACGAGCAGTACTTC CASSSGRGYDEQYF
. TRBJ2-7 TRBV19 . TGTGCCAGTAGCCAATCCGGGACTCCCACCTACGAGCAGTACTTC CASSQSGTPTYEQYF
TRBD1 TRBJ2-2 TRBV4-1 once TGCGCCAGCAGCCCTGTCCTAATCAGGACAGGGGGAAACGGGGAGCTGTTTTTT CASSPVLIRTGGNGELFF
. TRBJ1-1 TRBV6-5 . TGTGCCAGCAGGACCACAGGTCTAGCTTTCTTT CASRTTGLAFF
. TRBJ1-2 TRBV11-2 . TGTGCCAGCAGCTTTAGTGGTCGTAGCTATGGCTACACCTTC CASSFSGRSYGYTF
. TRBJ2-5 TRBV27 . TGTGCCAGCGGGGGGACCTACGGAGAGACCCAGTACTTC CASGGTYGETQYF
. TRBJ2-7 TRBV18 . TGTGCCAGCTCCCGGGAGTTAACCTCCTACGAGCAGTACTTC CASSRELTSYEQYF
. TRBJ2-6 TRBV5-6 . TGTGCCAGCAGATCAGGGTTACGTGGGGCCAACGTCCTGACTTTC CASRSGLRGANVLTF
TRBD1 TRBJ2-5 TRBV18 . TGTGCCAGCTCACCATTCGACAGGGTAGAGACCCAGTACTTC CASSPFDRVETQYF
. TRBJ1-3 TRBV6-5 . TGTGCCAGCAGTTACCTCAGAGGCGGAAACACCATATATTTT CASSYLRGGNTIYF
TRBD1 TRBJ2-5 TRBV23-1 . TGCGCCAGCAGTCACTTCCTGGACAGGTTGGAGAAAGAGACCCAGTACTTC CASSHFLDRLEKETQYF
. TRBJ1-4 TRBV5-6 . TGTGCCAGCAGCTTGACAGGGCAAAAACTGTTTTTT CASSLTGQKLFF
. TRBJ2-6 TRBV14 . TGTGCCAGCAGCCAGCCACAGCCCTTTCGAGCTCTGACTTTC CASSQPQPFRALTF
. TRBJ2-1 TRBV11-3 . TGTGCCAGCAGCGGAAACAGGGTCAATGAGCAGTTCTTC CASSGNRVNEQFF
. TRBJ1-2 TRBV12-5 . TGTGCTAGTGGTTTGGGCGGACTACACGGCGGCTACACCTTC CASGLGGLHGGYTF
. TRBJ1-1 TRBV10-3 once TGTGCCATCTTCGGAGGCGGTGAGAACACTGAAGCTTTCTTT CAIFGGGENTEAFF
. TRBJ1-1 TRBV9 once TGTGCCAGCAGCGTAGGTTGGACTAACACTGAAGCTTTCTTT CASSVGWTNTEAFF
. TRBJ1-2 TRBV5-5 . TGTGCCAGCAGCTTATTACAGGGAGCCGATGGCTACACCTTC CASSLLQGADGYTF
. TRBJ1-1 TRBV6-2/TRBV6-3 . TGTGCCAGCAGTGCCGGGCAGGGGAGGGGGAGCACTGAAGCTTTCTTT CASSAGQGRGSTEAFF
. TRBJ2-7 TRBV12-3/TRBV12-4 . TGTGCCAGCAGTCGACAGGAGTCCTACGAGCAGTACTTC CASSRQESYEQYF
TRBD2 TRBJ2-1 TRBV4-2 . TGTGCCAGCAGCCGAGAACTTCTAGCGGGGTCCTACAATGAGCAGTTCTTC CASSRELLAGSYNEQFF
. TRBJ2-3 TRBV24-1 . TGTGCCACTTCGGACAGAAGCACAGATACGCAGTATTTT CATSDRSTDTQYF
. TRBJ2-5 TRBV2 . TGTGCCAGCACGAGTTTCCAAGAGACCCAGTACTTC CASTSFQETQYF
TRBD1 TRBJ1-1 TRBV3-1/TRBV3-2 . TGTGCCAGCAGCCAAGAGGGAACAGGGGGGGCTGAAGCTTTCTTT CASSQEGTGGAEAFF
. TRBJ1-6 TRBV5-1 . TGCGCCAGCAGCCAGGACAGTAGTATCTCCTATAATTCACCCCTCCACTTT CASSQDSSISYNSPLHF